The T cell receptor beta chain under discussion was sequenced for a study of PD-1 blockade in classical Hodgkin lymphoma. Germline V lookup: CDR1 SGHRS, CDR2 YFSETQ. The CDR3 consists of 14 residues. Trimming took off 0 bases at V and 4 bases at J, with 7 bases between the two ends. Assay used: immunoSEQ multiplex PCR; TCRdb lists only in-frame clones, some missing. The sample holds roughly 30,000 clones, roughly 71% seen once. Each of the patients experienced relapse following autologous stem cell transplantation, and their brentuximab vedotin exposure differed. The source of this sequence is a human donor with classical Hodgkin lymphoma. This sample comprised peripheral blood mononuclear cells (PBMCs), obtained before the second cycle of nivolumab. This rearrangement joins TRBV5-1 to TRBJ2-2; tentatively, D is TRBD1 or TRBD2 (5 bases each). The CDR3 sequence is CASSLGDLTGELFF. The DNA for the CDR3 is TGCGCCAGCAGCTTGGGGGACCTCACCGGGGAGCTGTTTTTT.